This T cell receptor (beta chain) was documented in a study of blood T cell repertoires in COVID-19. Overall study: Spain, Italy and the United States supplied samples that represented acute and convalescent COVID-19.

Authors' analysis steps: Cell counts per sample came from amplifying reference gene primers. Generated by immunoSEQ multiplex PCR, the TCRdb table keeps only in-frame clones and is missing some. V and J calls plus clone size are reproduced from that table; the DNA served to infer D and trimming. The table lists around 85,000 clones, 70% to 90% of them singletons. The origin of this receptor is a man aged 55 to 70 with acute or convalescent COVID-19. Sequences were obtained from peripheral blood.

CDR3 sequence reads: CAWSVGTGGTLGPQHF. Here the CDR3 DNA reads TGTGCCTGGAGTGTAGGGACAGGGGGCACCTTGGGGCCCCAGCATTTT. The genes are TRBV30 and TRBJ1-5; 12 bases fit TRBD1. J was trimmed by 9 bases and V by 0 bases; bases with no gene match: 9. The germline CDR1 and CDR2 sequences are GTSNPN and SVGIG (reference sequence). The CDR3 is 16 residues long.